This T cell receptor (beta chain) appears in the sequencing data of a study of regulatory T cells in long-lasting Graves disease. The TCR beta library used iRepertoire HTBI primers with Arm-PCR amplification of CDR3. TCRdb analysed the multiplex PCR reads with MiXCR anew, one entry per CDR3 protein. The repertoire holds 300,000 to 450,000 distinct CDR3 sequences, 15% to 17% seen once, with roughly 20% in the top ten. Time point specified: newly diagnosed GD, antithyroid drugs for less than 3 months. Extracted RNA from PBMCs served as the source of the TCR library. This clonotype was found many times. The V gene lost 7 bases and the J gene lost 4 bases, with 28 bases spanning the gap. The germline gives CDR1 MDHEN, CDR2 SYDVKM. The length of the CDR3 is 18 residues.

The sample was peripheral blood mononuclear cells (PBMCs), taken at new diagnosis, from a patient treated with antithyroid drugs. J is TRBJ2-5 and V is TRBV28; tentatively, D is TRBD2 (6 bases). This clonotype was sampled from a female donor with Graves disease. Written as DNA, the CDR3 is TGTGCCAGCACCACGACCCCCCTTAGCAGGGAGGCGAGAGAGACCCAGTACTTC. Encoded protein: CASTTTPLSREARETQYF.